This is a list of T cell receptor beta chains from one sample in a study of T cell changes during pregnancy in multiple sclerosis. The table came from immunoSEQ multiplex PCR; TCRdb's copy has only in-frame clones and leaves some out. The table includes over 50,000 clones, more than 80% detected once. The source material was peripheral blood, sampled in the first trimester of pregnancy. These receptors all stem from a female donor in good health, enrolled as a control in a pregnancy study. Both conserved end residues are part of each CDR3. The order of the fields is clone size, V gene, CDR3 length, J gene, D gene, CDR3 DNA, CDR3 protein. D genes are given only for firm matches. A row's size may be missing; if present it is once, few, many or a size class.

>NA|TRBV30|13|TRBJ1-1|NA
TGTGCCTGGAGACCCTACTTACGGGGAGAAGCTTTCTTT
CAWRPYLRGEAFF
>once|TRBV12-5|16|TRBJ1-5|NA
TGTGCTAGTGCCTCCTCCTCCGCGGGTGACAATCAGCCCCAGCATTTT
CASASSSAGDNQPQHF
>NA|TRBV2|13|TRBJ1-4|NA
TGTGCCACTGGTCGAGCAACTAATGAAAAACTGTTTTTT
CATGRATNEKLFF
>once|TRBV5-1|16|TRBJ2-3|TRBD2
TGCGCCAGCAGCGCGGGACTAGCGGGAGGCGTGGATACGCAGTATTTT
CASSAGLAGGVDTQYF
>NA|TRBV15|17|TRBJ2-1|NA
TGTGCCACCAGCAGAGAATTTTACACCCGCTCCTACAATGAGCAGTTCTTC
CATSREFYTRSYNEQFF
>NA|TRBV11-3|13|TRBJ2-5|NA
TGTGCCAGCAGCTTACAGCAGGGAGAGACCCAGTACTTC
CASSLQQGETQYF
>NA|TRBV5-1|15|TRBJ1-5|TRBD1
TGCGCCAGCAGCTTGGACGGGACAGGGGACCAGCCCCAGCATTTT
CASSLDGTGDQPQHF
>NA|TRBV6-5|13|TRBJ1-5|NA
TGTGCCAGCAGTTTTAAACAGGGTCAGCCCCAGCATTTT
CASSFKQGQPQHF
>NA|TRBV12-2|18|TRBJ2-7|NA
TGTGCAAGTCGCTTGAAAACCGGAGCGGGGGACAAATCCTACGAGCAGTACTTC
CASRLKTGAGDKSYEQYF
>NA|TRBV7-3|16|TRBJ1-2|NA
TGTGCCAGCAGCTTTTCTGAGGGCCGGGCTAACTATGGCTACACCTTC
CASSFSEGRANYGYTF
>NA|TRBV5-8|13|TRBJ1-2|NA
TGTGCCAGCAGCTTCTCCAGAAACTATGGCTACACCTTC
CASSFSRNYGYTF
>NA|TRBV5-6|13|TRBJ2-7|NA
TGTGCCAGCAGCTTGGGGGGCTACTACGAGCAGTACTTC
CASSLGGYYEQYF
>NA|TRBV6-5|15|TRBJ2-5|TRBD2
TGTGCCAGCAGTTACTCGGCTAGCGGGGGAGAGACCCAGTACTTC
CASSYSASGGETQYF
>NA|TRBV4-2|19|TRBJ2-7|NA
TGTGCCAGCAGCCAAGAGAGGTGGGACATTAATAGGGTTTACTACGAGCAGTACTTC
CASSQERWDINRVYYEQYF
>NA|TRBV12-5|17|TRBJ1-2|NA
TGTGCTAGTGGTTTGGTGATAAGGACACCCTCTAACTATGGCTACACCTTC
CASGLVIRTPSNYGYTF
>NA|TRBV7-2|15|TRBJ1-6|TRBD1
TGTGCCAGCAGTTTCACAGGGGAGAGGAATTCACCCCTCCACTTT
CASSFTGERNSPLHF
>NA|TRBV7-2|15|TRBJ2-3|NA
TGTGCCAGCAGCTTAGGGACACTGGGCACAGATACGCAGTATTTT
CASSLGTLGTDTQYF
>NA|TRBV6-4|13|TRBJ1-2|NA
TGTGCCAGCAAGGACACGGCTCTTGGTGGCTACACCTTC
CASKDTALGGYTF
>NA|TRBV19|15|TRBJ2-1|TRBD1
TGTGCCACCTCAATAACCGGGACAGGGTACAATGAGCAGTTCTTC
CATSITGTGYNEQFF
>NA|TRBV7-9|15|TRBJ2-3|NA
TGTGCCAGCAGCTCCCTGGGACTGGGAACAGATACGCAGTATTTT
CASSSLGLGTDTQYF
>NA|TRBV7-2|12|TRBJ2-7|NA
TGTGCCAGCAGCTTAGTATCCTACGAGCAGTACTTC
CASSLVSYEQYF
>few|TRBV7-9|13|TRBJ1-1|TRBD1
TGTGCCAGCAGCCCCCGGGACAGCACTGAAGCTTTCTTT
CASSPRDSTEAFF
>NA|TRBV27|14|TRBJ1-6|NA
TGTGCCAGCAGTGTCTCCGGGGTCAACTCACCCCTCCACTTT
CASSVSGVNSPLHF
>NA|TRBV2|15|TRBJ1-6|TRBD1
TGTGCCACACAGGGGGCCGGAACCGGGCTCTCACCCCTCCACTTT
CATQGAGTGLSPLHF
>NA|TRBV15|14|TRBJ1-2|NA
TGTGCCACCAGCAGAGATCGAACAGGGCAAGGCTACACCTTC
CATSRDRTGQGYTF
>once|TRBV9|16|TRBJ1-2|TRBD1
TGTGCCAGCAGCGCGACGCGACAGGGGCGAAAGGATGGCTACACCTTC
CASSATRQGRKDGYTF
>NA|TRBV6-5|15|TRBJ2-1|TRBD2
TGTGCCAGCAGCCCCCAGCGGGGGGCCTACAATGAGCAGTTCTTC
CASSPQRGAYNEQFF
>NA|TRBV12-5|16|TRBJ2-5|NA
TGTGCTAGTGGTTTGGTACTTAGGGGGAATTCGGAGACCCAGTACTTC
CASGLVLRGNSETQYF
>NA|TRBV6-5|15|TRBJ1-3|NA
TGTGCCAGCAGACAAATGTCCTTCTCTGGAAACACCATATATTTT
CASRQMSFSGNTIYF
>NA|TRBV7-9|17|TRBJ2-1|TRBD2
TGTGCCAGCAGCCCACGACGGGGGGTAGGCTCCTACAATGAGCAGTTCTTC
CASSPRRGVGSYNEQFF
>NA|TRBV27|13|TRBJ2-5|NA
TGTGCCAGCAGTGGGGGGAGTTTAGAGACCCAGTACTTC
CASSGGSLETQYF